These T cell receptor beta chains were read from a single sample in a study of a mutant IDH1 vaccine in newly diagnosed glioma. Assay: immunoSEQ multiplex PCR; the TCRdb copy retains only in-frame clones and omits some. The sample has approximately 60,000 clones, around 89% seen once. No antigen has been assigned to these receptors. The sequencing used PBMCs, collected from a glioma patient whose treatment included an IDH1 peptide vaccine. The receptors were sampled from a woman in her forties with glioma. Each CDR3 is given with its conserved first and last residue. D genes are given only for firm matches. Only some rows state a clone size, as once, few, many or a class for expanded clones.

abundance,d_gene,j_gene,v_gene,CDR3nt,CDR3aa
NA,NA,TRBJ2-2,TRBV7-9,TGTGCCAGCAGCTCCAACGGGGACTCGGACGGGGAGCTGTTTTTT,CASSSNGDSDGELFF
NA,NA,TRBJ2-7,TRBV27,TGTGCCAGCAGACCTCACTCAGGAGGACTGGTGTACGAGCAGTACTTC,CASRPHSGGLVYEQYF
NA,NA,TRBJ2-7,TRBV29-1,TGCAGCGTTTTAGGGGAGCCGGGAGAGGACTACGAGCAGTACTTC,CSVLGEPGEDYEQYF
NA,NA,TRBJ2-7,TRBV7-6,TGTGCCAGCAGCTTAGAGGTCGGGTTCGCCTACGAGCAGTACTTC,CASSLEVGFAYEQYF
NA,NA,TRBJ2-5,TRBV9,TGTGCCAGCAGCCAAGCCGGGACCAATAAAGAGGCCCAGTACTTC,CASSQAGTNKEAQYF
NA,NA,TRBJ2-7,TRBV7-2,TGTGCCAGCAGCTTAGCCGTTGCCTACGAGCAGTACTTC,CASSLAVAYEQYF
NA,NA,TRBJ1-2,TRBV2,TGTGCCAGCCGCATCCGGGACGTTAACTATGGCTACACCTTC,CASRIRDVNYGYTF
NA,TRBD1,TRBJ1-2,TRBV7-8,TGTGCCAGCAGCTCGGACAGGGGGCGGGATGGCTACACCTTC,CASSSDRGRDGYTF
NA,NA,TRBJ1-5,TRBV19,TGTGCCAGTACTATAGAAGGGCTTCGGGAGCCCCAGCATTTT,CASTIEGLREPQHF
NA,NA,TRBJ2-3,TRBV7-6,TGTGCCAGCGTAGGACCGATTGTGGATACGCAGTATTTT,CASVGPIVDTQYF
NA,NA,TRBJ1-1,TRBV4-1,TGCGCCAGCAGCCAAGCACGAGGGCAGAACACTGAAGCTTTCTTT,CASSQARGQNTEAFF
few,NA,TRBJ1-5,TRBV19,TGTGCCAGTAGTCCCGGACTAGTCAATCAGCCCCAGCATTTT,CASSPGLVNQPQHF
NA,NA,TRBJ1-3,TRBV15,TGTGCCACCAGAAAAAGCCGAAACTCTGGAAACACCATATATTTT,CATRKSRNSGNTIYF
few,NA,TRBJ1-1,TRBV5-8,TGTGCCAGCAGCTTAGGTGGCCCTTTTAAGAACACTGAAGCTTTCTTT,CASSLGGPFKNTEAFF
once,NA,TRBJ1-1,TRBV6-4,TGTGCCAGCAGTTTGCGGAATGTTGACAGCCGGTATGACTCTGAAGCTTTCTTT,CASSLRNVDSRYDSEAFF
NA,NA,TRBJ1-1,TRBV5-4,TGTGCCAGCAGCTTGGATCACGGAGTTCGGGACACTGAAGCTTTCTTT,CASSLDHGVRDTEAFF
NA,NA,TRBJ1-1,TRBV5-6,TGTGCCAGCAGCTTGGTTGTGACAGGCCGGAACACTGAAGCTTTCTTT,CASSLVVTGRNTEAFF
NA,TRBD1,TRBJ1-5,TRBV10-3,TGTGCCATCAGTGAACAAGGGACAGGGGGCAATCAGCCCCAGCATTTT,CAISEQGTGGNQPQHF
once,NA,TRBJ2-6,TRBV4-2,TGTGCCAGCAGCCAAGACGCCCCTCAGGTAAGAGGGGCCAACGTCCTGACTTTC,CASSQDAPQVRGANVLTF
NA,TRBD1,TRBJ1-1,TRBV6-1,TGTGCCAGCAGTGGGACAGGGCGTCGACAGGGAACTTACACTGAAGCTTTCTTT,CASSGTGRRQGTYTEAFF
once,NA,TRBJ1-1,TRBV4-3,TGCGCCAGCAGCCACGGGGCCTCAGGGAACACTGAAGCTTTCTTT,CASSHGASGNTEAFF
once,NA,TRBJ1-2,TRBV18,TGTGCCAGCTCACCACCAACCGGGGAGCGGTATGGCTACACCTTC,CASSPPTGERYGYTF
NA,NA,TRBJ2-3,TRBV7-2,TGTGCCAGCAGCTTAAGTGTTCCGGATACGCAGTATTTT,CASSLSVPDTQYF
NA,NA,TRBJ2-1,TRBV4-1,TGCGCCAGCAGGCTCCGAGGGTACGGGAGCTCCTACAATGAGCAGTTCTTC,CASRLRGYGSSYNEQFF
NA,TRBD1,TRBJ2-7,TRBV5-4,TGTGCCAGCATAAACAGGGGTGGGGAGCAGTACTTC,CASINRGGEQYF
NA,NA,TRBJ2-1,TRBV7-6,TGTGCCAGCAGCCCTGACTGGACGAGCTCCTACAATGAGCAGTTCTTC,CASSPDWTSSYNEQFF
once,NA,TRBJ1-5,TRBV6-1,TGTGCCACTATATCGGGTGGCAATCAGCCCCAGCATTTT,CATISGGNQPQHF